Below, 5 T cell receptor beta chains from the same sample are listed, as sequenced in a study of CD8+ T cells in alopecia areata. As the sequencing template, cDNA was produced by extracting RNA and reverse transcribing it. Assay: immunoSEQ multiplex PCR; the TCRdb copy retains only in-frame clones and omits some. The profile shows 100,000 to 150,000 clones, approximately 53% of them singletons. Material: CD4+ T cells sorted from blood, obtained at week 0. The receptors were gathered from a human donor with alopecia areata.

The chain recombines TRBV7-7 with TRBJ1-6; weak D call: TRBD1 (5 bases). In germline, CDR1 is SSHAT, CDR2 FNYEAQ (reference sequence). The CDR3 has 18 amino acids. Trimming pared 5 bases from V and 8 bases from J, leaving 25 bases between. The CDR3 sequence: CASSNNLRSEKGHSPLHF. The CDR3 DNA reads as TGTGCCAGCAGCAACAACCTAAGGTCCGAAAAGGGGCATTCACCCCTCCACTTT.

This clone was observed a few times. CDR3 sequence reads: CASRGQAGTDTQYF. The CDR3 DNA reads TGCGCCAGCAGGGGACAGGCGGGGACAGATACGCAGTATTTT. The rearrangement joins TRBV5-1 to TRBJ2-3; 8 bases agree with TRBD1. Germline assignment: CDR1 SGHRS and CDR2 YFSETQ. V shed 5 bases, J shed 3 bases, and the junction held 5 bases outside the gene matches. The length of the CDR3 is 14 residues.

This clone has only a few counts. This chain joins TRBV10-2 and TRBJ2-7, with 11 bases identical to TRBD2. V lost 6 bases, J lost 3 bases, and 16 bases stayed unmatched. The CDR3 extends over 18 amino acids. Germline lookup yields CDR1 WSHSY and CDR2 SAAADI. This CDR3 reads CASRERLAGGTLVYEQYF. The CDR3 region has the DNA TGCGCCAGCAGGGAGCGTCTAGCGGGGGGAACCCTCGTCTACGAGCAGTACTTC.

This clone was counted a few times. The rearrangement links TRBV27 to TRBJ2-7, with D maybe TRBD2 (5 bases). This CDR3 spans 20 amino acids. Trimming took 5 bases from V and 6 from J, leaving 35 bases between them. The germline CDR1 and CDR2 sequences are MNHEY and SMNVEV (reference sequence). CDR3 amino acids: CASSRILSTSPGGRTSEQYF. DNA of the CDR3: TGTGCCAGCAGTCGAATACTTTCGACCAGCCCGGGTGGACGGACTTCCGAGCAGTACTTC.

This chain's CDR3 is CASSQSGDGLAGPVGQETQYF. The CDR3 nucleotides are TGTGCCAGCAGCCAATCGGGCGATGGACTAGCGGGACCCGTAGGCCAAGAGACCCAGTACTTC. The rearrangement joins TRBV21-1 to TRBJ2-5; no check of the table's D call, TRBD2, against the DNA was made. TRBV21-1 is shown as a pseudogene. This CDR3 region has 21 residues.